The 18 T cell receptor beta chains below come from one sample, sequenced in a study of T cells in Graves' hyperthyroidism and ophthalmopathy. RNA transcripts were the template for amplifying TCR beta CDR3 regions. The HTBI primer set drove a first-round RT-PCR of the TCR CDR3. Each CDR3 protein gets one entry after TCRdb re-called the multiplex PCR reads with MiXCR. The sample yields about 400,000 distinct CDR3 sequences, under 15% seen once. The sequenced sample was blood. Receptors were obtained from a woman aged 25 to 39 with Graves' hyperthyroidism.

This clonotype was detected only a few times. The chain recombines TRBV19 with TRBJ1-1, with D unclear. V was shortened by 7 bases and J by 7 bases, with 19 bases between the two germline ends. This CDR3 region has 14 residues. CDR1 and CDR2 from the germline V gene are LNHDA and SQIVND (reference sequence). The CDR3 region is CASKSGASLGEAFF. The CDR3 region has the DNA TGTGCCAGTAAGTCAGGAGCATCTCTAGGTGAAGCTTTCTTT.

This clonotype was detected many times. This chain connects TRBV18 to TRBJ2-5; D uncertain. This CDR3 has 12 residues. CDR1 and CDR2 from the germline V gene are KGHSH and LQKENI. Trimming pared 5 bases from V and 5 bases from J, leaving 9 bases between. CDR3 residues: CASSGPAETQYF. DNA of the CDR3: TGTGCCAGCTCAGGACCCGCGGAGACCCAGTACTTC.

The chain uses TRBV6-2 or TRBV6-3 and TRBJ1-5; D gene uncertain. Trimming removed 4 bases from V and 2 bases from J, with 9 bases in between. Germline CDR1 and CDR2: MNHEY and SVGEGT. CDR3 size: 14 residues. The CDR3 is CASSSVIGNQPQHF. The CDR3 DNA reads TGTGCCAGCAGTTCCGTTATAGGCAATCAGCCCCAGCATTTT.

This clonotype was observed at least ten times. This may be a read error, as it is one base from a much larger clone. The chain uses TRBV11-3 and TRBJ2-7, with 9 bases identical to TRBD1. The germline gives CDR1 SGHNT, CDR2 YENEEA. The CDR3 runs to 14 residues. Trimming at V came to 5 bases and at J to 3 bases, leaving 5 bases not matched to a gene. The CDR3 DNA reads TGTGCCAGCAGCCACCGGGACAGGGACTACGAGCAGTACTTC. This encodes CASSHRDRDYEQYF.

The rearrangement links TRBV27 to TRBJ2-2; D is perhaps TRBD1 (5 bases). Trimming shortened V by 3 bases and J by 3 bases, and 14 bases separated the two germline ends. Germline lookup yields CDR1 MNHEY and CDR2 SMNVEV (reference sequence). The CDR3 has 16 residues. The CDR3 nucleotides are TGTGCCAGCAGTTTTCCGGCAGGGCCCCACACCGGGGAGCTGTTTTTT. This encodes CASSFPAGPHTGELFF.

This clonotype was detected many times. The CDR3 loop is CASSLGGDLNPEKLFF. CDR3 bases: TGTGCCAGCAGCTTAGGGGGGGACCTCAACCCTGAAAAACTGTTTTTT. V usage is TRBV11-2 and J usage is TRBJ1-4; a possible D gene is TRBD1 (5 bases). CDR1 and CDR2 from the germline V gene are SGHAT and FQNNGV. This CDR3 contains 16 residues. V was shortened by 1 base and J by 7 bases, with 16 bases between the two germline ends.

This clonotype was counted many times. In nucleotides, the CDR3 is TGTGCCAGCAGCCATTTGGGGCCAGACAGTTCGAACACTGAAGCTTTCTTT. Its translation: CASSHLGPDSSNTEAFF. The chain couples TRBV28 to TRBJ1-1, with D possibly TRBD1 on 5 matching bases. V was shortened by 6 bases and J by 1 base, with 21 bases between the two germline ends. The CDR3 runs to 17 residues. Germline V gives CDR1 MDHEN, CDR2 SYDVKM.

At least ten counts were recorded for this clonotype. The V gene is TRBV6-1, the J gene TRBJ2-1; possibly TRBD1 for D (5 bases). CDR1 and CDR2 (germline): MNHNS, SASEGT. CDR3 length: 18 residues. The germline V and J ends were trimmed by 5 bases and 4 bases, with 24 bases remaining between them. DNA of the CDR3: TGTGCCAGCAGTACCTCTAACTCCAGGGTGGGGATTTACAATGAGCAGTTCTTC. Its protein is CASSTSNSRVGIYNEQFF.

In this sample, this clonotype turned up many times. The CDR3 sequence: CASLGYRGGFYNEQFF. The CDR3 DNA sequence: TGTGCCAGCCTTGGGTACCGGGGAGGGTTCTACAATGAGCAGTTCTTC. This chain connects TRBV3-1 to TRBJ2-1; TRBD2 aligns across 7 bases. Germline CDR1 and CDR2: LGHDT and YNNKEL (reference sequence). Unmatched junction bases numbered 13, after V lost 8 bases and J lost 3 bases. The CDR3 sequence is 16 residues long.

This clonotype was recorded many times. The rearrangement links TRBV3-1 to TRBJ2-5; no reliable D call. The CDR3 sequence is 12 residues long. Germline V gives CDR1 LGHDT, CDR2 YNNKEL (reference sequence). The V and J ends lost 1 base and 13 bases respectively, with 13 bases between them. The CDR3 bases are TGTGCCAGCAGCCAAGGGTTTGGTTTCTCGTACTTC. Its translation: CASSQGFGFSYF.

This clonotype has ten or more counts. This chain joins TRBV7-9 and TRBJ2-7; 10 bases match TRBD2. With V trimmed by 3 bases and J by 2 bases, 4 bases remained unmatched. CDR1 and CDR2 (germline): SEHNR, FQNEAQ (reference sequence). The CDR3 is 15 residues long. The CDR3: CASSFRAGGPYEQYF. The CDR3 DNA follows: TGTGCCAGCAGCTTCCGAGCGGGAGGGCCCTACGAGCAGTACTTC.

The chain links TRBV7-2 to TRBJ2-2; D is possibly TRBD2 (6 bases). Per germline, CDR1 SGHTA and CDR2 FQGNSA. This CDR3 region has 16 residues. V gave up 6 bases and J gave up 3 bases, with 17 bases separating them. The CDR3 region is CASRQPSREHTGELFF. As DNA, the CDR3 is TGTGCCAGCAGGCAACCTAGCCGGGAGCACACCGGGGAGCTGTTTTTT.

This clonotype was recorded a few times. The CDR3 spells CASSEGVSGNTIYF. The CDR3 nucleotides are TGTGCCAGCAGTGAAGGGGTCTCTGGAAACACCATATATTTT. The chain uses TRBV2 and TRBJ1-3, with D unclear. Per the germline V gene, CDR1 is SNHLY and CDR2 is FYNNEI. Between the trimmed V and J ends, which lost 1 base and 0 bases, there was a span of 4 bases. The CDR3 runs 14 residues.

This sequence joins TRBV29-1 and TRBJ2-3; perhaps TRBD2 as D (6 bases). Trimming stripped 4 bases from V and 1 base from J, with 9 bases between. The CDR3 is 13 residues long. Looked up from germline, CDR1 is SQVTM and CDR2 is ANQGSEA. The CDR3 region has the DNA TGCAGCGTTGGGCGGGACGGCACAGATACGCAGTATTTT. It encodes CSVGRDGTDTQYF.

In this sample, this clonotype turned up many times. The chain uses TRBV15 and TRBJ2-1, with TRBD2 identical over 9 bases. The CDR3 totals 13 residues. CDR1 is LNHNV and CDR2 is YYDKDF in the germline V gene (reference sequence). V shed 4 bases and J 8 bases; nucleotides not matched to a gene: 3. CDR3 amino acids: CATSNGLAYEQFF. CDR3 nucleotide sequence: TGTGCCACCAGCAATGGACTAGCGTATGAGCAGTTCTTC.

This clonotype came up a few times. The chain links TRBV28 to TRBJ1-4; 9 nucleotides align to TRBD1. This CDR3 has 16 residues. Germline loops: CDR1 MDHEN, CDR2 SYDVKM. J was trimmed by 7 bases and V by 4 bases; bases with no gene match: 10. Here the CDR3 DNA reads TGTGCCAGCAGTTCTCCGGGACAGGGTATGGGTGAAAAACTGTTTTTT. Translated, it gives CASSSPGQGMGEKLFF.

This clonotype was seen repeatedly, ten times or more. V gene TRBV11-2 combines with J gene TRBJ1-1; D uncertain. The CDR3 extends over 12 amino acids. V lost 1 base to trimming and J lost 4 bases, with 4 bases between them. Per the germline V gene, CDR1 is SGHAT and CDR2 is FQNNGV. The CDR3 protein is CASSLVGTEAFF. CDR3 coding DNA: TGTGCCAGCAGCTTAGTAGGCACTGAAGCTTTCTTT.

The table lists this clonotype with many counts. V is TRBV9 and J is TRBJ1-2; D gene ambiguous. The CDR3 has 12 amino acids. Per germline, CDR1 SGDLS and CDR2 YYNGEE. Trimming cost V 4 bases and J 5 bases, with 9 bases left between them. CDR3 residues: CASSQREYGYTF. The CDR3 region has the DNA TGTGCCAGCAGCCAAAGGGAGTATGGCTACACCTTC.